The present TCR beta chain was sequenced within a study of tumor and adjacent non-tumor tissue in lung cancer. The template was RNA from unsorted bulk tissue. The normal lung tissue was taken more than 3 cm from the tumor edge. V was shortened by 7 bases and J by 14 bases, with 23 bases between the two germline ends. CDR3 length: 13 residues. Germline loops: CDR1 SQVTM, CDR2 ANQGSEA. A modified ARM-PCR protocol with three rounds of nested PCR amplified TCRbeta. TCRdb used MiXCR to reprocess the multiplex PCR reads, holding one entry per CDR3 protein. The data contain 40,000 to 55,000 distinct CDR3 sequences, roughly 69% of them singletons.

Sequencing was carried out using distant non-tumor lung tissue. The clonotype was recovered from a woman aged 55-75 years with non-small cell lung cancer. The chain uses TRBV29-1 and TRBJ1-4; TRBD1 might be the D (5 bases). The CDR3 DNA sequence: TGCAGCGCCGCAGGGTTCGGGAATGCGAAGCTGTTTTTT. It yields the protein CSAAGFGNAKLFF.